A single T cell receptor (beta chain) is shown here with its context. Germline V gives CDR1 MGHRA, CDR2 YSYEKL. This CDR3 spans 16 amino acids. V was clipped by 2 bases and J by 9 bases; unmatched bases: 16. Random hexamers served to reverse transcribe roughly 0.5 to 1 ug RNA. TCRdb re-derived calls from the immunoSEQ multiplex PCR reads in MiXCR, one entry per CDR3 protein. The data contain approximately 190,000 distinct CDR3 sequences, approximately 95% of them singletons. The record originates from a study of CD8 T cells in Susac syndrome. The wider study: Within the sequenced Susac syndrome patient group, six exhibited active disease and about eight were in remission.

CD8+ and CD4+ T cells circulating in blood were sequenced for TCR beta. Recently defined diagnostic criteria classed the Susac syndrome patients as definite or probable. Negative isolation was used for CD8+ and CD4+ T cells and FACS enrichment for TEMRA cells. The chain joins TRBV4-1 to TRBJ2-7; 7 positions agree with TRBD2. Sample: CD8+ T cells from PBMCs. This clonotype originated in a human donor with Susac syndrome. As DNA, the CDR3 is TGCGCCAGCAGCCAAACGGTAGGACTAGGCCATGTCGGGCAGTACTTC. This gives the protein CASSQTVGLGHVGQYF.